The 24 T cell receptor beta chains given below trace back to one sample, sequenced in a study of blood T cells in healthy people across ages. A second PCR of 7 to 11 cycles used a sample-barcoded 5' primer and a J-beta primer mix. TCRdb itself ran the 5' RACE reads through MiXCR, one entry per CDR3 protein. The sample comprises about 400,000 distinct CDR3 sequences, about 52% of which are singletons, and under 60% rests with the top ten. Sequenced: blood. Receptors were obtained from a man aged 55 to 70 in good health.

This rearrangement joins TRBV6-2 or TRBV6-3 to TRBJ2-5; D perhaps matches TRBD2 (6 bases). Trimming pared 2 bases from V and 3 bases from J, leaving 19 bases between. CDR3 length: 17 residues. From germline, CDR1 is MNHEY and CDR2 SVGEGT. CDR3 amino acids: CASSYPGGGENKETQYF. Written as DNA, the CDR3 is TGTGCCAGCAGTTACCCCGGCGGCGGGGAAAATAAAGAGACCCAGTACTTC.

The gene calls are TRBV5-1 and TRBJ2-3, with TRBD2 matching over 10 bases. V lost 3 bases to trimming and J lost 4 bases; unmatched junction nucleotides: 8. The CDR3 is 16 amino acids. CDR1 and CDR2 (germline): SGHRS, YFSETQ. CDR3 in amino acids: CASSSFSGGSPDTQYF. Written as DNA, the CDR3 is TGCGCCAGCAGCTCGTTTAGCGGGGGGTCGCCAGATACGCAGTATTTT.

The chain recombines TRBV7-9 with TRBJ2-1; 7 bases fit TRBD2. Germline V gives CDR1 SEHNR, CDR2 FQNEAQ (reference sequence). This CDR3 has 16 residues. V lost 2 bases to trimming and J lost 3 bases; unmatched junction nucleotides: 7. CDR3 sequence (DNA): TGTGCCAGCAGCTTATTACCGGGAGGAGGCTACAATGAGCAGTTCTTC. This codes for CASSLLPGGGYNEQFF.

The CDR3 spells CASSHDLNSYEQYF. The CDR3 bases are TGTGCCAGCAGCCACGACTTGAATTCCTACGAGCAGTACTTC. The V gene is TRBV7-9, the J gene TRBJ2-7; no clear D gene. V shed 5 bases and J shed 1 base, with 12 bases lying between them. Germline V gene data show CDR1 as SEHNR and CDR2 as FQNEAQ (reference sequence). The CDR3 runs 14 residues.

This clonotype occurred a few times. The chain couples TRBV11-2 to TRBJ2-5, with 9 bases that match TRBD2. The CDR3 contains 16 residues. Germline V CDR1 and CDR2: SGHAT, FQNNGV. J lost 1 base, V lost 5 bases, and 8 bases had no gene match. Written as DNA, the CDR3 is TGTGCCAGCAGCGTCGGGATAGCGGGGGCCCAAGAGACCCAGTACTTC. It codes for CASSVGIAGAQETQYF.

V is TRBV5-1 and J is TRBJ2-2; 8 nucleotides agree with TRBD1. The length of the CDR3 is 16 residues. With 4 bases clipped from V and 7 bases from J, the junction kept 12 bases outside the gene matches. CDR1 SGHRS and CDR2 YFSETQ come from the germline V gene. The CDR3 nucleotides are TGCGCCAGCAGCCTCCAGGGACAGGATTTAGGCGGGGAGCTGTTTTTT. Translated, it gives CASSLQGQDLGGELFF.

The chain employs TRBV7-2 and TRBJ2-7; 13 bases fit TRBD2. CDR1 and CDR2 from the germline V gene are SGHTA and FQGNSA. The V and J ends lost 1 base and 2 bases, in that order; junction bases with no gene match: 2. The CDR3 spans 16 residues. For the CDR3, the DNA is TGTGCCAGCAGCTTAGGGACTAGCGGGAGAACCTACGAGCAGTACTTC. Protein sequence: CASSLGTSGRTYEQYF.

CDR3 coding DNA: TGTGCCAGCAGCGGCCGGATGGGACTAGCGGGGCTACAGGAGCAGTACTTC. Its protein product is CASSGRMGLAGLQEQYF. V is TRBV9 and J is TRBJ2-7; 13 nucleotides line up with TRBD2. Germline CDR1 is SGDLS and CDR2 is YYNGEE. This CDR3 comprises 17 residues. Trimming cost V 3 bases and J 7 bases; bases outside gene matches: 13.

The V and J genes are TRBV30 and TRBJ2-3, with 9 nucleotides matching TRBD2. The V gene's germline CDR1 is GTSNPN and CDR2 SVGIG (reference sequence). This CDR3 region has 14 residues. V trimming: 2 bases; J trimming: 4 bases; junction bases outside the gene matches: 4. CDR3 sequence: CAWSSSGRSDTQYF. The CDR3 DNA sequence: TGTGCCTGGAGTTCGAGCGGGAGGTCAGATACGCAGTATTTT.

The chain employs TRBV7-9 and TRBJ2-7, with D maybe TRBD2 (5 bases). Germline-derived CDR1 and CDR2 are SEHNR and FQNEAQ (reference sequence). V lost 5 bases and J 7 bases, leaving 12 bases between the germline ends. This CDR3 is built from 12 residues. This chain's CDR3 is CASSPGVDEQYF. For the CDR3, the DNA is TGTGCCAGCAGCCCCGGGGTCGATGAGCAGTACTTC.

Of note for this clonotype: A much larger clone differs by one base, so this may be a read error. The chain uses TRBV4-2 and TRBJ2-7, with D perhaps given as TRBD1 or TRBD2 (5 bases each). The DNA end is more similar to TRBJ2-5, so the J call may be wrong. Germline CDR1 reads LGHNA; CDR2 reads YNFKEQ. The CDR3 runs 14 residues. The CDR3 DNA follows: TGTGCCAGCAGCCGGGGGACCGCCCAAGGGACCCAGTACTTC. Protein: CASSRGTAQGTQYF.

This clonotype was detected only a few times. The V gene is TRBV15, the J gene TRBJ2-1; 8 positions match TRBD2. The CDR3 totals 15 residues. Germline CDR1 reads LNHNV; CDR2 reads YYDKDF (reference sequence). Trimming cost V 0 bases and J 3 bases; bases outside gene matches: 1. The CDR3 DNA is TGTGCCACCAGCAGAGAAGCGGGAGACTACAATGAGCAGTTCTTC. It codes for CATSREAGDYNEQFF. Drawing the rest from reference TRBV15 and TRBJ2-1, the complete variable domain is DAMVIQNPRYQVTQFGKPVTLSCSQTLNHNVMYWYQQKSSQAPKLLFHYYDKDFNNEADTPDNFQSRRPNTSFCFLDIRSPGLGDTAMYLCATSREAGDYNEQFFGPGTRLTVL.

This clonotype came up a few times. The rearrangement joins TRBV6-6 to TRBJ2-3, with TRBD1 matching 9 bases. Trimming removed 6 bases from V and 4 bases from J; junction bases left unmatched: 8. The CDR3 runs 15 residues. The germline V gene has CDR1 MNHNY and CDR2 SVGAGI (reference sequence). The CDR3, as DNA: TGTGCCAGCAGCGACCGGGACAGGGAGGCAGATACGCAGTATTTT. Encoded protein: CASSDRDREADTQYF.

The genes are TRBV7-3 and TRBJ2-7; maybe TRBD1 (5 bases). This CDR3 spans 15 amino acids. V lost 1 base to trimming and J lost 7 bases, with 17 bases between them. CDR1 is SGHTA, CDR2 FQGTGA, per germline. CDR3 DNA sequence: TGTGCCAGCAGCTTAATTGGTTGGGGCTCTAATGAGCAGTACTTC. It specifies CASSLIGWGSNEQYF.

This clonotype was detected ten times or more. The chain employs TRBV7-2 and TRBJ2-3, with 8 nucleotides matching TRBD2. V was pared by 2 bases and J by 5 bases, with 6 bases of the junction left unmatched. This CDR3 is built from 15 residues. Germline V lookup: CDR1 SGHTA, CDR2 FQGNSA. CDR3 DNA: TGTGCCAGCAGCTTATCTCGGGGGGGAGTAGATACGCAGTATTTT. It codes for CASSLSRGGVDTQYF.

This clonotype showed up just a few times. As DNA, the CDR3 is TGTGCCAGCACCACAGCCTGGGGGACACTTGAAGCTTTCTTT. Its translation: CASTTAWGTLEAFF. The chain links TRBV11-2 to TRBJ1-1, with a weak D call TRBD1 (6 bases). Trimming stripped 7 bases from V and 7 bases from J, with 19 bases between. This CDR3 spans 14 amino acids. Germline V lookup: CDR1 SGHAT, CDR2 FQNNGV.

Here the CDR3 DNA reads TGTGCCAGCAGCCCCAACAGGGTAGAGGGCTACACCTTC. It is translated as CASSPNRVEGYTF. This rearrangement joins TRBV7-2 to TRBJ1-2; the D gene is possibly TRBD1 (6 bases). The CDR3 is made up of 13 amino acids. V gave up 5 bases and J gave up 8 bases, with 15 bases separating them. The germline CDR1 and CDR2 sequences are SGHTA and FQGNSA.

Worth noting for this clonotype: Its ends do not fully match the called genes, so a read error is possible. The chain is built from TRBV15 and TRBJ2-1; tentative D call: TRBD2 (5 bases). The length of the CDR3 is 16 residues. Looked up from germline, CDR1 is LNHNV and CDR2 is YYDKDF (reference sequence). CDR3: CATSGEEVGKVDEQFF. The CDR3 bases are TGTGCCACCAGCGGAGAGGAGGTCGGGAAGGTCGATGAGCAGTTCTTC.

This clonotype was observed many times. J is TRBJ2-7 and V is TRBV29-1; the D is unclear. The CDR3 loop spans 11 amino acids. CDR1 SQVTM and CDR2 ANQGSEA come from the germline V gene. V was cut by 6 bases and J by 7 bases, with 13 bases left in between. The CDR3 here is CSVKVSFEQYF. In DNA form, the CDR3 reads TGCAGCGTCAAAGTCTCTTTTGAGCAGTACTTC.

This clonotype has ten or more counts. CDR3 region: CASSPNSGRRNYGYTF. The CDR3 DNA reads TGTGCCAGCAGCCCCAATTCGGGCAGGAGGAACTATGGCTACACCTTC. The rearrangement uses TRBV11-2 and TRBJ1-2; D is undetermined. V lost 5 bases and J 2 bases, leaving 18 bases between the germline ends. CDR3 size: 16 residues. Germline V lookup: CDR1 SGHAT, CDR2 FQNNGV.

The V and J genes are TRBV3-1 and TRBJ2-1, with 7 bases that match TRBD2. CDR3 length: 14 amino acids. CDR1 is LGHDT, CDR2 YNNKEL, per germline (reference sequence). J was trimmed by 6 bases and V by 1 base; bases with no gene match: 3. The CDR3 protein is CASSQARLANEQFF. The DNA of the CDR3 is TGTGCCAGCAGCCAAGCCCGACTAGCCAATGAGCAGTTCTTC.

This clonotype was seen ten or more times. The chain carries TRBV25-1 and TRBJ2-1, with 8 bases lining up with TRBD1. The V segment lost 3 bases and the J segment 4 bases; nucleotides outside the gene matches: 8. Germline V gene data show CDR1 as MGHDK and CDR2 as SYGVNS. This CDR3 region has 16 residues. CDR3 DNA sequence: TGTGCCAGCAGTGACCATGACAGGGGCTGGTACAATGAGCAGTTCTTC. Amino acid sequence: CASSDHDRGWYNEQFF.

This clonotype was counted between two and nine times. The V gene is TRBV10-3, the J gene TRBJ2-5, with 11 positions matching TRBD2. Per the germline V gene, CDR1 is ENHRY and CDR2 is SYGVKD. The CDR3 spans 16 residues. J lost 4 bases, V lost 6 bases, and 10 bases had no gene match. The DNA for the CDR3 is TGTGCCATCAGCCCCGCCGGGACTAGCGGCCGAGAGACCCAGTACTTC. This codes for CAISPAGTSGRETQYF.

This clonotype was counted only a few times. This chain links TRBV7-2 with TRBJ2-2, with D maybe TRBD1 (5 bases). The germline V and J ends were trimmed by 5 bases and 4 bases, with 8 bases remaining between them. The CDR3 is 13 amino acids. Germline V gene sequence: CDR1 SGHTA, CDR2 FQGNSA. CDR3 coding DNA: TGTGCCAGCAGCCCCAGGGTCACCGGGGAGCTGTTTTTT. Translation gives CASSPRVTGELFF.